The 17 T cell receptor beta chains in this list originate from one sample, sequenced in a study of tumor and adjacent non-tumor tissue in lung cancer. RNA was extracted from bulk tissue without any cell sorting. The library came from three nested PCR rounds adapted from ARM-PCR protocols. One entry per CDR3 protein results from TCRdb running MiXCR on the multiplex PCR reads. Among some 120,000 distinct CDR3 sequences listed, approximately 71% were seen once. Material for sequencing was lung tumor tissue. The receptors derive from a man younger than 45 with non-small cell lung cancer.

This clonotype was counted at least ten times. The V call is TRBV20-1, the J call TRBJ2-7, with 12 bases identical to TRBD2. This CDR3 spans 16 amino acids. The V segment lost 2 bases and the J segment 1 base; nucleotides outside the gene matches: 6. Germline CDR1 reads DFQATT; CDR2 reads SNEGSKA (reference sequence). CDR3 protein: CSARPQTSGSSYEQYF. The DNA of the CDR3 is TGCAGTGCTAGACCCCAGACTAGCGGGAGTTCCTACGAGCAGTACTTC.

Notes on this clonotype: Its ends do not fully match the called genes, so a read error is possible. The V call is TRBV20-1, the J call TRBJ2-5; 14 bases are a match to TRBD2. The CDR3 is made up of 14 amino acids. Germline V CDR1 and CDR2: DFQATT, SNEGSKA (reference sequence). The CDR3 DNA follows: TGCAGTCCTAGACTAGCGGGAGGGCAAGAGACCCAGTACTTC. Protein product: CSPRLAGGQETQYF.

This clonotype was recorded at least ten times. The chain couples TRBV4-1 to TRBJ2-1; no clear D gene. Trimming left V 0 bases short and J 10 bases short, with 19 bases between. The CDR3 runs to 16 residues. Germline-derived CDR1 and CDR2 are MGHRA and YSYEKL. The CDR3: CASSQERLAGFGEQFF. The CDR3 DNA reads TGCGCCAGCAGCCAAGAAAGGCTGGCCGGGTTCGGCGAGCAGTTCTTC.

This chain links TRBV6-5 with TRBJ2-1; TRBD1 might be the D (6 bases). V was trimmed by 9 bases and J by 4 bases, leaving 25 bases between them. This CDR3 spans 17 amino acids. In germline, CDR1 is MNHEY, CDR2 SVGAGI. CDR3 protein: CASRYGGTRGLYNEQFF. CDR3 DNA: TGTGCCAGTAGATACGGTGGGACACGCGGTCTTTACAATGAGCAGTTCTTC.

Regarding this clonotype: Germline and junction disagree at one end, which may indicate a read error. V and J are TRBV6-2 or TRBV6-3 and TRBJ1-2; D may be TRBD1 (5 bases). Germline CDR1 MNHEY, CDR2 SVGEGT. The CDR3 extends over 12 amino acids. CDR3 coding DNA: TGTGCCAGCAGTTGGGACGGCTATGACTACACCTTC. Its translation: CASSWDGYDYTF.

Comments on this clonotype: A single base separates this from a much larger clone, so it may be a read error. The chain recombines TRBV6-5 with TRBJ2-7; TRBD1 matches 10 bases. CDR1 is MNHEY and CDR2 is SVGAGI in the germline V gene. This CDR3 contains 14 residues. The CDR3 region has the DNA TGTACCAGCAGTTACTCAAGACAGGGGGCCGAGCAGTACTTC. This gives the protein CTSSYSRQGAEQYF.

As concerns this clonotype: This may stem from a read error, because a much larger clone lies one nucleotide away. The chain links TRBV5-6 to TRBJ1-2, with D possibly TRBD1 on 6 matching bases. CDR3 length: 15 amino acids. Trimming cost V 4 bases and J 10 bases, with 23 bases left between them. Per germline, CDR1 SGHDT and CDR2 YYEEEE. DNA for the CDR3: TGTGCCAGCAGCCCCGGGTCGGGGGGGCGCGTCGACTACACCTTC. Translation gives CASSPGSGGRVDYTF. Filled out from reference TRBV5-6 and TRBJ1-2, the complete variable domain reads DAGVTQSPTHLIKTRGQQVTLRCSPKSGHDTVSWYQQALGQGPQFIFQYYEEEERQRGNFPDRFSGHQFPNYSSELNVNALLLGDSALYLCASSPGSGGRVDYTFGSGTRLTVV.

About this clonotype itself: A much larger clone is a single base away; this may be a read error. The chain links TRBV20-1 to TRBJ1-1; possible D gene TRBD1, 5 bases. Germline assignment: CDR1 DFQATT and CDR2 SNEGSKA (reference sequence). The CDR3 has 11 amino acids. In DNA, the CDR3 is TGCAGTGCAGGGGAGGAGAACGGGGCTTCCTTT. This translates into CSAGEENGASF.

This clonotype appeared many times. The genes are TRBV12-3 or TRBV12-4 and TRBJ2-5; TRBD1 matches at 7 bases. Losses at the gene ends were 1 base for V and 5 bases for J; bases not matched to a gene: 1. This CDR3 is built from 13 residues. The CDR3 region is CASSLGRGETQYF. The CDR3 DNA follows: TGTGCCAGCAGTTTAGGCAGGGGGGAGACCCAGTACTTC.

Note on this clonotype: This may be a read error: a much more frequent sequence differs by one nucleotide. The rearrangement uses TRBV9 and TRBJ2-1; D remains ambiguous. V lost 4 bases and J 9 bases, leaving 8 bases between the germline ends. The CDR3 is made up of 11 amino acids. CDR1 and CDR2 (germline): SGDLS, YYNGEE. DNA for the CDR3: TGTGCCAGCAGCAGTATCGCTGAGCAGTTCTTC. It encodes CASSSIAEQFF.

This clonotype appeared many times. This chain joins TRBV5-6 and TRBJ2-3; the D gene is possibly TRBD2 (5 bases). The CDR3 is 13 residues long. Germline V gives CDR1 SGHDT, CDR2 YYEEEE. Trimming left V 4 bases short and J 5 bases short, with 11 bases between. CDR3 bases: TGTGCCAGCAGCCCGGGGTCTTTAGATACGCAGTATTTT. This translates into CASSPGSLDTQYF.

In its sample, this clonotype was seen many times. The chain recombines TRBV11-2 with TRBJ1-6; 10 bases match TRBD1. The J segment lost 7 bases and the V segment lost 4 bases, leaving 4 bases of the junction unmatched. Germline V lookup: CDR1 SGHAT, CDR2 FQNNGV. This CDR3 is 15 amino acids long. The CDR3 protein is CASSWGTGANSPLHF. The CDR3, as DNA: TGTGCCAGCAGCTGGGGGACAGGGGCGAATTCACCCCTCCACTTT.

This clonotype was observed many times. The chain combines TRBV6-5 with TRBJ2-1; TRBD2 is a possible D gene (6 bases). This CDR3 region has 15 residues. Germline V gene sequence: CDR1 MNHEY, CDR2 SVGAGI. The ends were cut back, 0 bases at V and 0 bases at J, with 6 bases in the middle. Here the CDR3 reads CASSYSGGSYNEQFF. The DNA for the CDR3 is TGTGCCAGCAGTTACTCGGGGGGCTCCTACAATGAGCAGTTCTTC.

Details on this clonotype: A read error may explain this, as a much larger clone is one base away. V and J are TRBV30 and TRBJ1-2; D remains unclear. The germline gives CDR1 GTSNPN, CDR2 SVGIG (reference sequence). Trimming left V 2 bases short and J 9 bases short, with 19 bases between. The CDR3 has 14 residues. The CDR3 DNA reads TGTGCCTGGAGTAACGTGGAGTACCGGTATTGCTACACCTTC. It codes for CAWSNVEYRYCYTF.

The chain is built from TRBV4-3 and TRBJ2-7, with D maybe TRBD2 (5 bases). CDR3 length equals 16 residues. Trimming cost V 5 bases and J 4 bases, with 21 bases left between them. The germline V gene has CDR1 LGHNA and CDR2 YSLEER. As DNA, the CDR3 is TGCGCCAGCAGCGCAAGCGGCCCAGGCGTCTCTTACGAGCAGTACTTC. It encodes CASSASGPGVSYEQYF.

This clonotype was found many times. The rearrangement links TRBV10-3 to TRBJ1-2; the D is unclear. Germline V gene sequence: CDR1 ENHRY, CDR2 SYGVKD. V dropped 3 bases and J dropped 7 bases, with 15 bases sitting between them. The CDR3 totals 14 residues. Written as DNA, the CDR3 is TGTGCCATCAGTGAATCCAGTACATTCGGTGGCTACACCTTC. Protein product: CAISESSTFGGYTF.

The chain carries TRBV7-9 and TRBJ2-3; D call uncertain. The V end was cut by 1 base, the J end by 0 bases, with 8 bases between. From germline, CDR1 is SEHNR and CDR2 FQNEAQ (reference sequence). This CDR3 is 15 amino acids long. The CDR3 spells CASSLDGPSTDTQYF. The DNA for the CDR3 is TGTGCCAGCAGCTTAGACGGTCCTAGCACAGATACGCAGTATTTT.